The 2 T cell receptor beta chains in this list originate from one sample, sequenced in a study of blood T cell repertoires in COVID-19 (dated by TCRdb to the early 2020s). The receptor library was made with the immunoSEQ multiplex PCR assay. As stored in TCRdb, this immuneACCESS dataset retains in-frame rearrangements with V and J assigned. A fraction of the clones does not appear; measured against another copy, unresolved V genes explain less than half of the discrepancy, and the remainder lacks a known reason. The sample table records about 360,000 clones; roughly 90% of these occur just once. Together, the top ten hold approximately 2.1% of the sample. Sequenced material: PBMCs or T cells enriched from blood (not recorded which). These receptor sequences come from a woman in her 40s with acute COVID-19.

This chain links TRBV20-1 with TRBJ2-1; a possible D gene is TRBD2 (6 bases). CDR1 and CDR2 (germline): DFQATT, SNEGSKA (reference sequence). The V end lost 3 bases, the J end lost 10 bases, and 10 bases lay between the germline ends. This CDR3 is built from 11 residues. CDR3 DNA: TGCAGTGCTAGGTGGGGGGAAGAGCAGTTCTTC. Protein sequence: CSARWGEEQFF.

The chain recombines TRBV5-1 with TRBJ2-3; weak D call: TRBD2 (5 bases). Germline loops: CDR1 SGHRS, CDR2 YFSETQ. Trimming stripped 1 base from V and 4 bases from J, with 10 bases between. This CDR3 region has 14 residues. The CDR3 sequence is CASSLRTGSDTQYF. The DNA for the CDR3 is TGCGCCAGCAGCTTGCGGACGGGGTCAGATACGCAGTATTTT. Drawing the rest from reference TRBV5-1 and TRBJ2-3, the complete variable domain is KAGVTQTPRYLIKTRGQQVTLSCSPISGHRSVSWYQQTPGQGLQFLFEYFSETQRNKGNFPGRFSGRQFSNSRSEMNVSTLELGDSALYLCASSLRTGSDTQYFGPGTRLTVL.